The 32 T cell receptor beta chains listed next were all sequenced from one sample in a study of control samples from healthy donors and cancer patients. The method was immunoSEQ multiplex PCR; TCRdb's version includes in-frame clones alone and lacks a portion of them. The profile shows 130,000 or so clones, roughly 94% of them singletons. Sequenced: blood. The receptor source for this set is a man aged 35 to 55 in good health.

The J gene is TRBJ2-2, the V gene TRBV5-1; no clear D. CDR3 size: 12 residues. The V end lost 5 bases, the J end lost 3 bases, and 5 bases lay between the germline ends. Germline lookup yields CDR1 SGHRS and CDR2 YFSETQ. The CDR3 coding sequence is TGCGCCAGCAGAATCGACACCGGGGAGCTGTTTTTT. This translates into CASRIDTGELFF.

The rearrangement joins TRBV9 to TRBJ2-7; 11 positions agree with TRBD1. V lost 3 bases to trimming and J lost 0 bases; unmatched junction nucleotides: 5. The CDR3 length is 16 residues. Germline V lookup: CDR1 SGDLS, CDR2 YYNGEE. CDR3 loop: CASSAPGTGGSYEQYF. In DNA form, the CDR3 reads TGTGCCAGCAGCGCACCCGGGACAGGGGGCTCCTACGAGCAGTACTTC.

The chain combines TRBV7-6 with TRBJ2-7, with D maybe TRBD2 (6 bases). Between the trimmed V and J ends, which lost 5 bases and 2 bases, there was a span of 10 bases. This CDR3 has 13 residues. Germline V gives CDR1 SGHVS, CDR2 FNYEAQ. CDR3 sequence (DNA): TGTGCCAGCAGCCCCGGGGAGGCCTACGAGCAGTACTTC. Translated: CASSPGEAYEQYF.

This chain connects TRBV10-3 to TRBJ1-2; TRBD1 agrees at 8 bases. The V and J ends lost 5 bases and 0 bases, in that order; junction bases with no gene match: 2. The CDR3 totals 14 residues. CDR1 and CDR2 (germline): ENHRY, SYGVKD. The CDR3 nucleotides are TGTGCCATCAGTACGGACAGGGCTAACTATGGCTACACCTTC. Its protein product is CAISTDRANYGYTF.

J is TRBJ1-4 and V is TRBV15, with D perhaps TRBD1 (5 bases). Germline V CDR1 and CDR2: LNHNV, YYDKDF (reference sequence). V lost 0 bases, J lost 2 bases, and 10 bases lay in between. The CDR3 loop spans 16 amino acids. The CDR3 region is CATSRDRGATNEKLFF. The CDR3 DNA is TGTGCCACCAGCAGAGATCGAGGGGCTACTAATGAAAAACTGTTTTTT.

The CDR3 DNA reads TGTGCCACCAGCAGAGAAGGGTGGCGCACAGATACGCAGTATTTT. It translates to CATSREGWRTDTQYF. This rearrangement joins TRBV15 to TRBJ2-3; D remains unclear. Germline V CDR1 and CDR2: LNHNV, YYDKDF (reference sequence). This CDR3 has 15 amino acids. Trimming left V 0 bases short and J 1 base short, with 8 bases between.

V gene TRBV29-1 combines with J gene TRBJ2-2; the D gene is possibly TRBD1 (7 bases). The CDR3 spans 15 residues. Germline CDR1 and CDR2: SQVTM and ANQGSEA. Trimming took off 6 bases at V and 3 bases at J, with 17 bases between the two ends. This chain's CDR3 is CSVERRGRDTGELFF. The CDR3 nucleotides are TGCAGCGTGGAACGGAGGGGGCGTGACACCGGGGAGCTGTTTTTT.

The genes are TRBV13 and TRBJ1-3; D is uncertain. CDR3 length: 12 residues. Between the trimmed V and J ends, which lost 5 bases and 8 bases, there was a span of 10 bases. CDR1 is PRHDT and CDR2 is FYEKMQ in the germline V gene (reference sequence). Here the CDR3 reads CASSPPGDTIYF. The CDR3 DNA sequence: TGTGCCAGCAGCCCCCCCGGAGACACCATATATTTT.

The V gene is TRBV2, the J gene TRBJ2-1; the match to TRBD2 covers 7 bases. V lost 5 bases, J lost 7 bases, and 2 bases stayed unmatched. Germline V lookup: CDR1 SNHLY, CDR2 FYNNEI. The CDR3 has 12 amino acids. The CDR3 is CASSSLANEQFF. Here the CDR3 DNA reads TGTGCCAGCAGTTCACTAGCGAATGAGCAGTTCTTC.

The rearrangement joins TRBV28 to TRBJ1-1; the D gene is possibly TRBD1 (5 bases). Germline V gene lookup returns CDR1 MDHEN and CDR2 SYDVKM. Trimming stripped 5 bases from V and 0 bases from J, with 16 bases between. The CDR3 consists of 16 residues. The CDR3 bases are TGTGCCAGCAGTGGGGCCGTTGGCCTAATGAACACTGAAGCTTTCTTT. Protein product: CASSGAVGLMNTEAFF.

The CDR3 loop is CASSQVAGRMAGPNTEAFF. The CDR3 nucleotides are TGTGCCAGCAGCCAAGTTGCGGGGAGAATGGCAGGGCCAAACACTGAAGCTTTCTTT. The chain joins TRBV3-1 (or the pseudogene TRBV3-2) to TRBJ1-1; D is possibly TRBD1 (5 bases). Germline-derived CDR1 and CDR2 are LGHDT and YNNKEL (reference sequence). Deletions cut 1 base from V and 2 bases from J, with 23 bases between. This CDR3 has 19 amino acids.

This sequence joins TRBV7-9 and TRBJ1-2; D unresolved. V was shortened by 4 bases and J by 3 bases, with 9 bases between the two germline ends. This CDR3 contains 13 residues. Germline lookup yields CDR1 SEHNR and CDR2 FQNEAQ (reference sequence). CDR3 nucleotide sequence: TGTGCCAGCAGCTCCGGGGTCTACTATGGCTACACCTTC. Encoded protein: CASSSGVYYGYTF.

This clone was seen a few times. The chain has TRBV7-6 and TRBJ2-1; 10 nucleotides align to TRBD2. Germline V gene data show CDR1 as SGHVS and CDR2 as FNYEAQ. There are 15 residues in the CDR3. The junction had 4 bases not matched to a gene; V was cut back by 1 base and J by 7 bases. CDR3 amino acids: CASSLGLAGVNEQFF. DNA of the CDR3: TGTGCCAGCAGCTTAGGGCTAGCGGGAGTAAATGAGCAGTTCTTC.

This clone showed up just a few times. The J gene is TRBJ2-4, the V gene TRBV4-1, with 9 bases aligning to TRBD2. Germline CDR1 reads MGHRA; CDR2 reads YSYEKL. Trimming cost V 1 base and J 5 bases; bases outside gene matches: 6. The CDR3 sequence is 16 residues long. The DNA for the CDR3 is TGCGCCAGCAGCCAAGTCTCCAGCGGGAGGCAAAACATTCAGTACTTC. Its translation is CASSQVSSGRQNIQYF.

The chain employs TRBV4-3 and TRBJ1-1; possible D gene TRBD1, 6 bases. Per the germline V gene, CDR1 is LGHNA and CDR2 is YSLEER. Trimming shortened V by 0 bases and J by 6 bases, and 11 bases separated the two germline ends. This CDR3 is 14 amino acids long. In nucleotides, the CDR3 is TGCGCCAGCAGCCAAGATCGGACAGCCCCTGAAGCTTTCTTT. This encodes CASSQDRTAPEAFF.

This chain joins TRBV2 and TRBJ2-5, with 14 bases aligning to TRBD2. In germline, CDR1 is SNHLY, CDR2 FYNNEI. The CDR3 runs 15 residues. V shed 6 bases and J 1 base; nucleotides not matched to a gene: 1. The CDR3 region has the DNA TGTGCCAGCAGGGGGACTAGCGGGAGCCAAGAGACCCAGTACTTC. It yields the protein CASRGTSGSQETQYF.

The rearrangement uses TRBV9 and TRBJ1-6; D not resolved. The germline CDR1 and CDR2 sequences are SGDLS and YYNGEE. The CDR3 loop spans 14 amino acids. Trimming cost V 0 bases and J 8 bases, with 9 bases left between them. The CDR3 DNA is TGTGCCAGCAGCGTAGGGGAAAGGGATTCACCCCTCCACTTT. Protein: CASSVGERDSPLHF.

The CDR3 sequence is CASRALLSGRMSYEQYF. The CDR3 nucleotides are TGTGCCAGCCGGGCTTTGCTGAGCGGGAGGATGAGCTACGAGCAGTACTTC. The chain uses TRBV11-2 and TRBJ2-7, with 9 bases that match TRBD2. The junction had 17 bases not matched to a gene; V was cut back by 8 bases and J by 3 bases. Germline V gives CDR1 SGHAT, CDR2 FQNNGV. This CDR3 is built from 17 residues.

This rearrangement joins TRBV10-3 to TRBJ2-2, with D possibly matching TRBD1 (6 bases). With 8 bases removed from V and 4 bases from J, the gap between germline ends came to 8 bases. This CDR3 has 12 residues. Germline CDR1 and CDR2: ENHRY and SYGVKD. The CDR3 nucleotides are TGTGCCATCGGCAGGGGCACCGGGGAGCTGTTTTTT. This gives the protein CAIGRGTGELFF.

The genes are TRBV2 and TRBJ1-4; 7 bases map to TRBD1. J lost 8 bases, V lost 6 bases, and 9 bases had no gene match. The CDR3 has 14 residues. The germline V gene encodes CDR1 SNHLY and CDR2 FYNNEI. The CDR3 coding sequence is TGTGCCAGCAGAGACTCAGGGGGGCACGAAAAACTGTTTTTT. Translating it yields CASRDSGGHEKLFF. Supplemented by reference TRBV2 and TRBJ1-4, the full variable domain reads EPEVTQTPSHQVTQMGQEVILRCVPISNHLYFYWYRQILGQKVEFLVSFYNNEISEKSEIFDDQFSVERPDGSNFTLKIRSTKLEDSAMYFCASRDSGGHEKLFFGSGTQLSVL.

This chain connects TRBV9 to TRBJ2-5; possibly TRBD2 for D (6 bases). The CDR3 has 15 amino acids. V was pared by 3 bases and J by 4 bases, with 16 bases between. The germline V gene has CDR1 SGDLS and CDR2 YYNGEE. This CDR3 reads CASSAGRETLETQYF. The CDR3 DNA sequence: TGTGCCAGCAGCGCTGGTCGGGAGACCTTAGAGACCCAGTACTTC.

The chain carries TRBV19 and TRBJ2-5; 7 bases are shared with TRBD1. V shed 6 bases and J 5 bases; nucleotides not matched to a gene: 9. The germline V gene encodes CDR1 LNHDA and CDR2 SQIVND (reference sequence). The CDR3 is 14 residues long. In DNA, the CDR3 is TGTGCCAGTAGCGACAGGGCGGCCGGGGAGACCCAGTACTTC. Its protein is CASSDRAAGETQYF.

The V call is TRBV28, the J call TRBJ2-7, with 8 positions matching TRBD2. CDR1 MDHEN and CDR2 SYDVKM come from the germline V gene. J gave up 2 bases and V 6 bases, and 9 bases lay outside the gene matches. The CDR3 consists of 15 residues. In nucleotides, the CDR3 is TGTGCCAGCAGCGAGGTAGCGGGGACTACCTACGAGCAGTACTTC. This translates into CASSEVAGTTYEQYF.

V gene TRBV12-3 or TRBV12-4 combines with J gene TRBJ2-1, with D unresolved. Trimming pared 6 bases from V and 9 bases from J, leaving 15 bases between. The CDR3 extends over 13 amino acids. CDR3 sequence reads: CASRIPGVREQFF. For the CDR3, the DNA is TGTGCCAGCAGAATTCCAGGTGTACGTGAGCAGTTCTTC.

The V gene is TRBV5-1, the J gene TRBJ2-5, with a tentative D call TRBD1 (5 bases). CDR1 is SGHRS, CDR2 YFSETQ, per germline. Trimming cost V 2 bases and J 1 base, with 9 bases left between them. This CDR3 contains 14 residues. In DNA form, the CDR3 reads TGCGCCAGCAGCTTACGACAGCCCCAAGAGACCCAGTACTTC. Its translation: CASSLRQPQETQYF.

The genes are TRBV5-5 and TRBJ2-2; no definite D call. The V end lost 4 bases, the J end lost 4 bases, and 8 bases lay between the germline ends. Per the germline V gene, CDR1 is SGHKS and CDR2 is YYEKEE (reference sequence). The CDR3 spans 13 residues. This chain's CDR3 is CASSRYLTGELFF. The CDR3 bases are TGTGCCAGCAGCCGTTACCTCACCGGGGAGCTGTTTTTT.

The chain carries TRBV7-6 and TRBJ2-3, with 7 nucleotides matching TRBD2. The junction had 6 bases not matched to a gene; V was cut back by 4 bases and J by 2 bases. CDR1 and CDR2 from the germline V gene are SGHVS and FNYEAQ. This CDR3 region has 15 residues. The DNA for the CDR3 is TGTGCCAGCAGCTCATCCGGGGGGTCCACAGATACGCAGTATTTT. Encoded protein: CASSSSGGSTDTQYF.

The chain employs TRBV10-3 and TRBJ1-6; 8 positions match TRBD1. Trimming cost V 6 bases and J 5 bases; bases outside gene matches: 3. Germline assignment: CDR1 ENHRY and CDR2 SYGVKD. The CDR3 loop spans 14 amino acids. The CDR3 protein is CAIRSDRDNSPLHF. The CDR3 region has the DNA TGTGCCATCAGGTCGGACAGGGATAATTCACCCCTCCACTTT.

The chain links TRBV7-9 to TRBJ1-5; 9 positions match TRBD1. This CDR3 has 16 residues. With 2 bases clipped from V and 2 bases from J, the junction kept 4 bases outside the gene matches. Germline lookup yields CDR1 SEHNR and CDR2 FQNEAQ (reference sequence). The CDR3 spells CASSLNGDRGNQPQHF. CDR3 bases: TGTGCCAGCAGCTTAAACGGGGACAGGGGCAATCAGCCCCAGCATTTT.

The chain employs TRBV5-6 and TRBJ1-5; weak D call: TRBD1 (5 bases). In germline, CDR1 is SGHDT, CDR2 YYEEEE. Trimming removed 6 bases at V and 7 bases at J, with 11 bases between. The CDR3 length is 12 residues. The CDR3 DNA reads TGTGCCAGCACTTCTGGGGGGCAGCCCCAGCATTTT. Translating it yields CASTSGGQPQHF.

This rearrangement joins TRBV25-1 to TRBJ2-5, with a tentative D call TRBD1 (5 bases). This CDR3 is 16 amino acids long. Trimming removed 0 bases from V and 7 bases from J, with 18 bases in between. Germline CDR1 MGHDK, CDR2 SYGVNS. This chain's CDR3 is CASSEYGTGRQGTQYF. The CDR3 DNA is TGTGCCAGCAGTGAATACGGTACGGGTCGCCAGGGGACCCAGTACTTC.

The genes are TRBV7-2 and TRBJ1-5; D may be TRBD1 (6 bases). CDR3 length: 15 residues. Trimming left V 3 bases short and J 2 bases short, with 11 bases between. The germline V gene encodes CDR1 SGHTA and CDR2 FQGNSA. CDR3 coding DNA: TGTGCCAGCAGCTTCAACAGGGTGGGCAATCAGCCCCAGCATTTT. Translating it yields CASSFNRVGNQPQHF.